One sample yielded the 27 T cell receptor beta chains listed below, sequenced in a study of glioma-infiltrating T cells. Amplification of TCR alpha and beta CDR3 regions from RNA used iRepertoire nested multiplex PCR. TCRdb fed the multiplex PCR reads into MiXCR, producing one record per CDR3 protein. The sample lists approximately 120,000 distinct CDR3 sequences; 20% to 25% were seen once. The sequenced sample was glioma tissue, nonneoplastic brain tissue, or PBMCs (not recorded which). The source of these receptors is a human donor with low-grade glioma or glioblastoma, undergoing nonglioma brain surgery, or in good health (not recorded which).

To note about this clonotype: A much larger clonotype is one base distant, so this may be a read error. Given the absence of the conserved phenylalanine or tryptophan at the CDR3 end, a read error is likely. The J gene is TRBJ2-5, the V gene TRBV7-2; TRBD1 agrees at 7 bases. The CDR3 extends over 16 amino acids. Germline V gene data show CDR1 as SGHTA and CDR2 as FQGNSA. V was pared by 3 bases and J by 4 bases, with 11 bases of the junction left unmatched. CDR3 nucleotide sequence: TGTGCCAGCAGCTTTTTCACAGGGGTGTCCCTAGAGACCCAGTACTCC. The encoded protein is CASSFFTGVSLETQYS.

This clonotype was detected ten times or more. This chain connects TRBV2 to TRBJ2-1; no definite D call. This CDR3 spans 13 amino acids. Germline V CDR1 and CDR2: SNHLY, FYNNEI. The V end was cut by 6 bases, the J end by 7 bases, with 13 bases between. CDR3 nucleotide sequence: TGTGCCAGCAGCCCTAACTTGGAGAATGAGCAGTTCTTC. It translates to CASSPNLENEQFF.

This clonotype was seen a few times. The chain couples TRBV19 to TRBJ2-1, with D perhaps matching TRBD2 (5 bases). Trimming stripped 2 bases from V and 6 bases from J, with 17 bases between. CDR1 is LNHDA, CDR2 SQIVND, per germline (reference sequence). This CDR3 comprises 16 residues. The CDR3 nucleotides are TGTGCCAGTAGTATAAAACGGGATCGTCCCGGCAATGAGCAGTTCTTC. Encoded protein: CASSIKRDRPGNEQFF.

This clonotype was seen only a few times. CDR3 nucleotides: TGCAGCGTTGCCGGAGGTCCGGGTCGGGTAGTCGTGAACACTGAAGCTTTCTTT. This gives the protein CSVAGGPGRVVVNTEAFF. The chain recombines TRBV29-1 with TRBJ1-1; no firm D call. V was cut by 4 bases and J by 0 bases, with 24 bases left in between. The CDR3 totals 18 residues. The V gene's germline CDR1 is SQVTM and CDR2 ANQGSEA.

The sample holds many counts of this clonotype. J is TRBJ1-1 and V is TRBV28; a weak D match, TRBD1 (5 bases). The CDR3 has 15 residues. Trimming took off 3 bases at V and 4 bases at J, with 15 bases between the two ends. CDR1 is MDHEN and CDR2 is SYDVKM in the germline V gene. This CDR3 reads CASSFSGRGTTEAFF. The CDR3, as DNA: TGTGCCAGCAGTTTTTCGGGGCGTGGGACCACTGAAGCTTTCTTT.

This clonotype was picked up many times. The genes are TRBV19 and TRBJ1-2; 7 nucleotides match TRBD1. The CDR3 totals 15 residues. Germline CDR1 and CDR2: LNHDA and SQIVND (reference sequence). Losses at the gene ends were 5 bases for V and 2 bases for J; bases not matched to a gene: 8. The CDR3 loop is CASSPRTGGNYGYTF. The CDR3 region has the DNA TGTGCCAGTAGTCCGAGGACAGGAGGGAACTATGGCTACACCTTC.

The table lists this clonotype with many counts. J is TRBJ1-2 and V is TRBV5-1, with D possibly being TRBD1 (6 bases). V was trimmed by 4 bases and J by 6 bases, leaving 19 bases between them. Germline V gene lookup returns CDR1 SGHRS and CDR2 YFSETQ. The CDR3 spans 15 residues. The CDR3 region has the DNA TGCGCCAGCAGCAGGACAGAGTCGAGGGTTAATGGCTACACCTTC. It translates to CASSRTESRVNGYTF.

The rearrangement uses TRBV5-1 and TRBJ1-5; D is unclear. This CDR3 is built from 17 residues. The V gene lost 4 bases and the J gene lost 0 bases, with 17 bases spanning the gap. Germline CDR1 reads SGHRS; CDR2 reads YFSETQ. CDR3 bases: TGCGCCAGCAGCCCCGGAATAGGGAACCCTAGCAATCAGCCCCAGCATTTT. Encoded protein: CASSPGIGNPSNQPQHF.

Ten or more counts support this clonotype. The chain has TRBV3-1 and TRBJ2-1, with 7 bases aligning to TRBD2. Germline lookup yields CDR1 LGHDT and CDR2 YNNKEL (reference sequence). V was clipped by 9 bases and J by 5 bases; unmatched bases: 10. CDR3 length: 14 amino acids. The chain's CDR3 is CASTTRLADNEQFF. DNA for the CDR3: TGTGCCAGTACGACTCGGCTAGCGGACAATGAGCAGTTCTTC.

This clonotype has a single count. Its ends do not fully match the called genes, so a read error is possible. This chain joins TRBV6-1 and TRBJ2-7; 8 nucleotides line up with TRBD1. Germline CDR1 and CDR2: MNHNS and SASEGT. The CDR3 length is 12 residues. CDR3 coding DNA: TGTTCCAGAGCAGGGGGCCCCTACGAGCAGTACTTC. Translated, it gives CSRAGGPYEQYF.

This clonotype was seen ten or more times. This chain uses TRBV20-1 with TRBJ2-2, with 11 bases lining up with TRBD2. Germline assignment: CDR1 DFQATT and CDR2 SNEGSKA (reference sequence). The trim removed 2 bases at V and 4 bases at J, leaving 6 bases unmatched. The CDR3 runs to 16 residues. The DNA for the CDR3 is TGCAGTGCTAGACTACTAGCGGGAGCTAGCACCGGGGAGCTGTTTTTT. Translating gives CSARLLAGASTGELFF.

This clonotype showed up many times. The chain combines TRBV2 with TRBJ2-5, with 8 bases lining up with TRBD1. Germline V gene data show CDR1 as SNHLY and CDR2 as FYNNEI. Trimming took 6 bases from V and 6 from J; bases not matched to a gene: 12. This CDR3 is 15 amino acids long. CDR3 bases: TGTGCCAGCAGGGCTGTGGACAGGGCGCGGAAGACCCAGTACTTC. This gives the protein CASRAVDRARKTQYF.

Turning to this clonotype: This sequence may be a read error, since a much larger clone differs from it by one base. V is TRBV7-2 and J is TRBJ2-6; TRBD1 or TRBD2 may be the D gene (6 bases each). Trimming left V 8 bases short and J 2 bases short, with 19 bases between. Germline assignment: CDR1 SGHTA and CDR2 FQGNSA. This CDR3 region has 17 residues. The DNA of the CDR3 is TGTGCCAGCGGCTCCGCCCGGGGGCTCCCTGGGGCCAACGTCCTGACTTTC. Protein sequence: CASGSARGLPGANVLTF.

As regards this clonotype: This clone may be a read error of a much larger clone one base away. The CDR3 spells CASSLGDCSYEQYF. CDR3 in DNA: TGCGCCAGCAGCTTAGGGGACTGCAGCTACGAGCAGTACTTC. The chain joins TRBV5-1 to TRBJ2-7; possible D gene TRBD2, 6 bases. The germline V gene has CDR1 SGHRS and CDR2 YFSETQ. Trimming cost V 2 bases and J 3 bases, with 12 bases left between them. CDR3 length equals 14 residues.

This chain connects TRBV20-1 to TRBJ1-5; TRBD1 agrees at 11 bases. Losses at the gene ends were 3 bases for V and 7 bases for J; bases not matched to a gene: 5. The CDR3 loop spans 14 amino acids. The germline V gene has CDR1 DFQATT and CDR2 SNEGSKA (reference sequence). The DNA of the CDR3 is TGCAGTGCTAGGGGGACAGGGGGTGACCAGCCCCAGCATTTT. As protein: CSARGTGGDQPQHF.

For this clonotype: A read error may be the cause here, since a much bigger clone is one base away. The chain carries TRBV18 and TRBJ2-1, with 12 nucleotides matching TRBD1. The germline V gene has CDR1 KGHSH and CDR2 LQKENI. V shed 4 bases, J shed 7 bases, and the junction held 11 bases outside the gene matches. The CDR3 has 17 residues. For the CDR3, the DNA is TGTGCCAGCTCACAGATAAGGACGGGACAGGGGGCGAATGAGCAGTTCTTC. It yields the protein CASSQIRTGQGANEQFF.

This clonotype was observed many times. The gene calls are TRBV6-1 and TRBJ2-3, with 8 bases fitting TRBD2. The CDR3 loop spans 17 amino acids. CDR1 is MNHNS and CDR2 is SASEGT in the germline V gene. J was trimmed by 2 bases and V by 5 bases; bases with no gene match: 12. The CDR3 DNA follows: TGTGCCAGCAGTCCCGCTCTTAGCGGGGCATTCACAGATACGCAGTATTTT. Its protein is CASSPALSGAFTDTQYF.

The V and J genes are TRBV4-2 and TRBJ2-3; 7 bases match TRBD1. Germline V gene sequence: CDR1 LGHNA, CDR2 YNFKEQ. The CDR3 totals 16 residues. V lost 3 bases to trimming and J lost 4 bases; unmatched junction nucleotides: 10. CDR3 nucleotide sequence: TGTGCCAGCAGCCACCCCACAGGGGAAAAGGCAGATACGCAGTATTTT. Its protein product is CASSHPTGEKADTQYF.

This clonotype was counted many times. The CDR3 protein is CASSRGISANEKLFF. CDR3 in DNA: TGCGCCAGCAGCCGGGGAATCAGCGCTAATGAAAAACTGTTTTTT. The V gene is TRBV10-1, the J gene TRBJ1-4; the D is unclear. CDR3 length: 15 residues. Germline loops: CDR1 WNHNN, CDR2 SYGVQD (reference sequence). V shed 6 bases and J shed 3 bases, with 14 bases lying between them.

The chain couples TRBV7-2 to TRBJ2-7; D is unresolved. V lost 4 bases to trimming and J lost 0 bases, with 13 bases between them. The V gene's germline CDR1 is SGHTA and CDR2 FQGNSA. This CDR3 region has 15 residues. The CDR3, as DNA: TGTGCCAGCAGCTACTCGCTGGACCGCTCCTACGAGCAGTACTTC. Amino acids: CASSYSLDRSYEQYF.

This clonotype was seen a handful of times. The chain joins TRBV25-1 to TRBJ1-1; tentative D call: TRBD1 (5 bases). Germline CDR1 reads MGHDK; CDR2 reads SYGVNS. The CDR3 runs to 13 residues. Trimming pared 11 bases from V and 5 bases from J, leaving 18 bases between. CDR3 loop: CAVAPGGVTEAFF. For the CDR3, the DNA is TGTGCCGTCGCCCCGGGAGGGGTGACTGAAGCTTTCTTT.

This clonotype was observed at least ten times. The chain employs TRBV6-1 and TRBJ2-6; the match to TRBD1 covers 10 bases. V was pared by 5 bases and J by 0 bases, with 13 bases of the junction left unmatched. From germline, CDR1 is MNHNS and CDR2 SASEGT. The CDR3 is made up of 20 amino acids. In DNA, the CDR3 is TGTGCCAGCAGTTTGTTTTCTCCGGGACAGGGGACCTCTGGGGCCAACGTCCTGACTTTC. Residues: CASSLFSPGQGTSGANVLTF.

This clonotype appeared many times. The V gene is TRBV6-2 or TRBV6-3, the J gene TRBJ2-7; perhaps D is TRBD1 or TRBD2 (6 bases each). The V end lost 6 bases, the J end lost 6 bases, and 15 bases lay between the germline ends. The CDR3 loop spans 13 amino acids. CDR1 is MNHEY and CDR2 is SVGEGT in the germline V gene. The DNA for the CDR3 is TGTGCCAGCAGACAACAGGGACTTGGCGAGCAGTACTTC. This encodes CASRQQGLGEQYF.

This clonotype was recorded many times. The rearrangement uses TRBV20-1 and TRBJ2-5; 13 bases fit TRBD2. This CDR3 spans 16 amino acids. Germline loops: CDR1 DFQATT, CDR2 SNEGSKA (reference sequence). After removal of 0 bases from V and 9 bases from J, the junction contained 10 bases not matched to a gene. CDR3 bases: TGCAGTGCTAGAGATCTCGCCGGGACTAGCGGGGAGGCCCAGTACTTC. It codes for CSARDLAGTSGEAQYF.

This clonotype was recorded at least ten times. The chain couples TRBV7-3 to TRBJ2-5, with 10 bases aligning to TRBD2. The CDR3 has 16 amino acids. From germline, CDR1 is SGHTA and CDR2 FQGTGA. V shed 4 bases and J 5 bases; nucleotides not matched to a gene: 10. The CDR3 DNA reads TGTGCCAGCAGCTCCACAGCGGGGGGGCCGTGGGAGACCCAGTACTTC. It yields the protein CASSSTAGGPWETQYF.

This clonotype was seen repeatedly, ten times or more. The chain employs TRBV4-3 and TRBJ2-7; 11 nucleotides align to TRBD1. V lost 4 bases to trimming and J lost 0 bases; unmatched junction nucleotides: 2. Germline CDR1 reads LGHNA; CDR2 reads YSLEER. This CDR3 is built from 15 residues. In DNA form, the CDR3 reads TGCGCCAGCAGCCCCGGGACAGGGGGCTCCTACGAGCAGTACTTC. It encodes CASSPGTGGSYEQYF.

The V gene is TRBV2, the J gene TRBJ2-7; 9 bases fit TRBD1. This CDR3 has 14 residues. Germline trimming cut 5 bases from V and 4 bases from J; bases unmatched to any gene: 6. The germline gives CDR1 SNHLY, CDR2 FYNNEI. The CDR3 bases are TGTGCCAGCAGTTTTGGACAGGGGACTTACGAGCAGTACTTC. Its protein is CASSFGQGTYEQYF.